One and the same sample provided the 16 T cell receptor beta chains below, sequenced in a study of blood T cell repertoires in COVID-19. The protocol was immunoSEQ multiplex PCR, while the TCRdb copy is restricted to in-frame clones and leaves out a portion. The data hold about 39,000 clones, with roughly three quarters observed a single time. Sequencing input: peripheral blood. The receptors here all came from a man aged 80 or over with acute or convalescent COVID-19.

The chain recombines TRBV2 with TRBJ1-4; 9 bases line up with TRBD1. Germline V lookup: CDR1 SNHLY, CDR2 FYNNEI. The junction had 13 bases not matched to a gene; V was cut back by 4 bases and J by 7 bases. This CDR3 has 17 amino acids. The CDR3 nucleotides read TGTGCCAGCAGTGGTCCCGGGACAGGGTTGGTTGCTGAAAAACTGTTTTTT. Its translation is CASSGPGTGLVAEKLFF.

This chain joins TRBV20-1 and TRBJ2-3; 12 bases line up with TRBD2. With 3 bases clipped from V and 3 bases from J, the junction kept 13 bases outside the gene matches. Germline lookup yields CDR1 DFQATT and CDR2 SNEGSKA (reference sequence). The CDR3 consists of 18 residues. The CDR3: CSASVGPSGGAGTDTQYF. The CDR3 DNA is TGCAGTGCTAGTGTGGGGCCTAGCGGGGGGGCCGGGACAGATACGCAGTATTTT.

The rearrangement links TRBV25-1 to TRBJ2-5, with TRBD2 as a possible D gene (6 bases). This CDR3 is 15 amino acids long. Per germline, CDR1 MGHDK and CDR2 SYGVNS. The V gene lost 2 bases and the J gene lost 2 bases, with 12 bases spanning the gap. CDR3 in DNA: TGTGCCAGCAGTGAAGGGGGGACGGTTCAAGAGACCCAGTACTTC. This gives the protein CASSEGGTVQETQYF.

The CDR3 protein is CASSSQAGDGDTQYF. As DNA, the CDR3 is TGTGCCAGCAGCTCGCAAGCGGGAGACGGAGATACGCAGTATTTT. The J gene is TRBJ2-3, the V gene TRBV5-6; 8 bases are shared with TRBD2. In germline, CDR1 is SGHDT, CDR2 YYEEEE. The length of the CDR3 is 15 residues. The junction had 8 bases not matched to a gene; V was cut back by 3 bases and J by 5 bases. Drawing the rest from reference TRBV5-6 and TRBJ2-3, the complete variable domain is DAGVTQSPTHLIKTRGQQVTLRCSPKSGHDTVSWYQQALGQGPQFIFQYYEEEERQRGNFPDRFSGHQFPNYSSELNVNALLLGDSALYLCASSSQAGDGDTQYFGPGTRLTVL.

To note about this clone: Other DNA sequences in this sample translate to the same CDR3. The chain carries TRBV6-5 and TRBJ1-2; 7 nucleotides match TRBD1. Germline V lookup: CDR1 MNHEY, CDR2 SVGAGI. V lost 5 bases to trimming and J lost 5 bases; unmatched junction nucleotides: 5. The CDR3 loop spans 13 amino acids. The CDR3 sequence is CASSLGQNYGYTF. The CDR3 coding sequence is TGTGCCAGCAGTCTGGGACAGAATTATGGCTACACCTTC.

J is TRBJ2-7 and V is TRBV2; possibly TRBD2 for D (6 bases). The CDR3 is 12 residues long. V lost 6 bases and J lost 6, with 12 bases in between. CDR1 is SNHLY and CDR2 is FYNNEI in the germline V gene. Here the CDR3 DNA reads TGTGCCAGCAGGGGACGGGGGTCCGAGCAGTACTTC. Amino acids: CASRGRGSEQYF. The full variable domain, completed using reference TRBV2 and TRBJ2-7, is EPEVTQTPSHQVTQMGQEVILRCVPISNHLYFYWYRQILGQKVEFLVSFYNNEISEKSEIFDDQFSVERPDGSNFTLKIRSTKLEDSAMYFCASRGRGSEQYFGPGTRLTVT.

The chain has TRBV10-3 and TRBJ2-1, with 9 bases that match TRBD1. The ends lost 2 bases at V and 5 bases at J; junction bases unmatched: 10. This CDR3 contains 17 residues. Germline lookup yields CDR1 ENHRY and CDR2 SYGVKD. The CDR3: CAISEDLGQGLDNEQFF. CDR3 DNA sequence: TGTGCCATCAGTGAGGATTTGGGACAGGGACTTGACAATGAGCAGTTCTTC.

To note about this clone: Additional DNA sequences in this sample encode the identical CDR3. Here the CDR3 reads CSVEKAGGGGYTF. For the CDR3, the DNA is TGCAGCGTTGAAAAAGCGGGGGGTGGTGGCTACACCTTC. The chain couples TRBV29-1 to TRBJ1-2; a possible D gene is TRBD1 (5 bases). The CDR3 contains 13 residues. Trimming removed 2 bases from V and 7 bases from J, with 14 bases in between. CDR1 and CDR2 (germline): SQVTM, ANQGSEA.

The rearrangement joins TRBV1 to TRBJ2-7; the D call of TRBD2 is as the table states it, not checked on the DNA. TRBV1 is listed as a pseudogene. The CDR3 has 14 residues. CDR3 sequence: CTSGSGETTYEQYF. Written as DNA, the CDR3 is TGCACCAGCGGTAGCGGGGAAACAACCTACGAGCAGTACTTC.

The V call is TRBV3-1 (or the pseudogene TRBV3-2), the J call TRBJ1-1; D might be TRBD1 (5 bases). V was clipped by 6 bases and J by 6 bases, with 14 bases between them. This CDR3 region has 13 residues. Germline V gene data show CDR1 as LGHDT and CDR2 as YNNKEL (reference sequence). The CDR3, as DNA: TGTGCCAGCAGTCTTAAGACAGAGGCTGAAGCTTTCTTT. Encoded protein: CASSLKTEAEAFF.

The genes are TRBV9 and TRBJ1-1; the D gene is possibly TRBD1 (5 bases). This CDR3 is 14 amino acids long. The V end was cut by 0 bases, the J end by 5 bases, with 11 bases between. CDR1 is SGDLS and CDR2 is YYNGEE in the germline V gene. Here the CDR3 reads CASSVAHGGTEAFF. The CDR3 DNA follows: TGTGCCAGCAGCGTAGCTCACGGGGGAACTGAAGCTTTCTTT.

This clone was detected only once. The rearrangement links TRBV7-2 to TRBJ2-1, with TRBD2 identical over 8 bases. The CDR3 extends over 14 amino acids. Trimming took 6 bases from V and 5 from J; bases not matched to a gene: 6. Germline V gene sequence: CDR1 SGHTA, CDR2 FQGNSA. In DNA, the CDR3 is TGTGCCAGCAGTTCTACTAGCGGAAACAATGAGCAGTTCTTC. It specifies CASSSTSGNNEQFF.

The chain carries TRBV7-9 and TRBJ1-6; 11 bases agree with TRBD1. Germline-derived CDR1 and CDR2 are SEHNR and FQNEAQ (reference sequence). The V segment lost 5 bases and the J segment 10 bases; nucleotides outside the gene matches: 7. The CDR3 is 15 residues long. The CDR3 DNA follows: TGTGCCAGCAGCCCCCCGGGACAGGGGGGCTCACCCCTCCACTTT. Translating it yields CASSPPGQGGSPLHF. Complete variable domain (other parts from reference TRBV7-9 and TRBJ1-6): DTGVSQNPRHKITKRGQNVTFRCDPISEHNRLYWYRQTLGQGPEFLTYFQNEAQLEKSRLLSDRFSAERPKGSFSTLEIQRTEQGDSAMYLCASSPPGQGGSPLHFGNGTRLTVT.

The chain carries TRBV5-1 and TRBJ2-3; maybe TRBD2 (5 bases). The germline CDR1 and CDR2 sequences are SGHRS and YFSETQ. This CDR3 comprises 14 residues. V lost 0 bases to trimming and J lost 1 base, with 6 bases between them. The CDR3 spells CASSLDSGTDTQYF. The CDR3 nucleotides are TGCGCCAGCAGCTTGGATAGCGGCACAGATACGCAGTATTTT.

The chain recombines TRBV18 with TRBJ2-1, with 11 nucleotides matching TRBD2. Germline loops: CDR1 KGHSH, CDR2 LQKENI. V lost 1 base to trimming and J lost 6 bases; unmatched junction nucleotides: 5. CDR3 size: 16 residues. The DNA of the CDR3 is TGTGCCAGCTCACCACTAGCGGGAGGGCCAGGCAATGAGCAGTTCTTC. Its protein is CASSPLAGGPGNEQFF.

This sequence joins TRBV18 and TRBJ2-7; possible D gene TRBD2, 6 bases. Trimming removed 0 bases from V and 2 bases from J, with 14 bases in between. The CDR3 contains 16 residues. In germline, CDR1 is KGHSH, CDR2 LQKENI. The CDR3: CASSPPATSRPYEQYF. The CDR3 nucleotides read TGTGCCAGCTCACCACCGGCTACTAGCCGCCCCTACGAGCAGTACTTC.